This TCR beta chain was observed in a study of CD8 T cells in Susac syndrome. Reverse transcription used roughly 0.5 to 1 ug RNA and random hexamers. TCRdb independently ran MiXCR on the immunoSEQ multiplex PCR reads; one entry per CDR3 protein. The sample has some 130,000 distinct CDR3 sequences, around nine tenths seen once. CDR3 length: 14 amino acids. Per germline, CDR1 SGHTA and CDR2 FQGNSA. V was cut by 1 base and J by 1 base, with 8 bases left in between. The specimen was CD8+ T cells from PBMCs. The rearrangement joins TRBV7-2 to TRBJ2-7; D might be TRBD1 (5 bases). This TCR was recovered from a human donor with multiple sclerosis. The CDR3 DNA reads as TGTGCCAGCAGCTTAGTCAGGGATTCCTACGAGCAGTACTTC. This sequence encodes CASSLVRDSYEQYF.